Below, 20 T cell receptor beta chains from the same sample are listed, as sequenced in a study of shared clonotypes between healthy human individuals. This table comes from immunoSEQ multiplex PCR, and its TCRdb copy is limited to in-frame clones, with some not included. In the table there are approximately 1,000,000 clones, approximately 80% of which are singletons. The sample was memory CD4+ T cells from PBMCs. Subset given: CD45RA-negative fraction. These receptors came from a man younger than 30 in good health. Some clones in this sample may be carry-over from other donors' samples.

The rearrangement joins TRBV5-4 to TRBJ2-2; 12 nucleotides align to TRBD2. This CDR3 has 17 amino acids. Germline CDR1 and CDR2: SGHNT and YYREEE (reference sequence). The J segment lost 5 bases and the V segment lost 4 bases, leaving 9 bases of the junction unmatched. Here the CDR3 DNA reads TGTGCCAGCAGCGACTCTAGCGGGAGGGCCGGGACCGGGGAGCTGTTTTTT. Its translation is CASSDSSGRAGTGELFF.

The V call is TRBV28, the J call TRBJ1-1, with 9 bases lining up with TRBD1. J lost 4 bases, V lost 6 bases, and 9 bases had no gene match. The germline V gene encodes CDR1 MDHEN and CDR2 SYDVKM. CDR3 size: 15 residues. CDR3 DNA sequence: TGTGCCAGCAGGTCGGGACAGGGAGGGTCCACTGAAGCTTTCTTT. Translated: CASRSGQGGSTEAFF.

The CDR3 reads CASSTQASDRKLFF. The DNA of the CDR3 is TGTGCCAGTAGCACCCAGGCCTCGGATCGAAAACTGTTTTTT. The chain combines TRBV19 with TRBJ1-4; D is unclear. The germline V gene has CDR1 LNHDA and CDR2 SQIVND (reference sequence). There are 14 residues in the CDR3. Trimming left V 6 bases short and J 10 bases short, with 18 bases between.

This clone was counted a few times. The chain carries TRBV9 and TRBJ1-1, with 10 bases matching TRBD1. V shed 2 bases and J 5 bases; nucleotides not matched to a gene: 9. The V gene's germline CDR1 is SGDLS and CDR2 YYNGEE. The CDR3 consists of 16 residues. The DNA for the CDR3 is TGTGCCAGCAGCGTGACGACAGGGGGCTCTTCGACTGAAGCTTTCTTT. It codes for CASSVTTGGSSTEAFF.

The V and J genes are TRBV5-4 and TRBJ1-2; no clear D gene. Germline loops: CDR1 SGHNT, CDR2 YYREEE (reference sequence). The CDR3 consists of 15 residues. Trimming removed 3 bases from V and 4 bases from J, with 16 bases in between. CDR3 amino acids: CASSSPSDGPYGYTF. The CDR3 region has the DNA TGTGCCAGCAGCTCGCCCTCTGACGGGCCCTATGGCTACACCTTC.

In regard to this clone: A much larger clone differs from this one at a single base, so this may be a read error. This sample includes further DNA sequences coding for the same CDR3. The V call is TRBV30, the J call TRBJ1-5, with D possibly being TRBD1 (6 bases). V lost 0 bases and J 10 bases, leaving 19 bases between the germline ends. This CDR3 contains 15 residues. From germline, CDR1 is GTSNPN and CDR2 SVGIG (reference sequence). DNA for the CDR3: TGTGCCTGGAGTGTAAGGGGGGCCCTAGAGCAACCCCAGCATTTT. This sequence encodes CAWSVRGALEQPQHF.

The V and J genes are TRBV5-5 and TRBJ1-4; D gene unclear. V was shortened by 3 bases and J by 0 bases, with 12 bases between the two germline ends. The CDR3 covers 16 residues. Germline V gene lookup returns CDR1 SGHKS and CDR2 YYEKEE (reference sequence). The CDR3 DNA sequence: TGTGCCAGCAGCTCTGTGACCGTAGCAACTAATGAAAAACTGTTTTTT. This gives the protein CASSSVTVATNEKLFF.

The genes are TRBV19 and TRBJ2-2; 7 bases match TRBD1. Germline V lookup: CDR1 LNHDA, CDR2 SQIVND (reference sequence). CDR3 length: 15 residues. Trimming cost V 6 bases and J 2 bases; bases outside gene matches: 6. The CDR3 region has the DNA TGTGCCAGTAGAACCGGGACAGCAAACACCGGGGAGCTGTTTTTT. Its protein product is CASRTGTANTGELFF.

The gene calls are TRBV2 and TRBJ1-1; the D gene is possibly TRBD1 (5 bases). CDR3 length: 15 residues. V was clipped by 5 bases and J by 6 bases, with 19 bases between them. Per the germline V gene, CDR1 is SNHLY and CDR2 is FYNNEI. The chain's CDR3 is CASSPNGGIGAEAFF. CDR3 in DNA: TGTGCCAGCAGTCCCAATGGGGGGATTGGCGCTGAAGCTTTCTTT. The full variable domain, its missing parts supplied by reference TRBV2 and TRBJ1-1, is EPEVTQTPSHQVTQMGQEVILRCVPISNHLYFYWYRQILGQKVEFLVSFYNNEISEKSEIFDDQFSVERPDGSNFTLKIRSTKLEDSAMYFCASSPNGGIGAEAFFGQGTRLTVV.

The V call is TRBV7-3, the J call TRBJ2-1; 9 nucleotides align to TRBD2. This CDR3 spans 15 amino acids. The V segment lost 4 bases and the J segment 6 bases; nucleotides outside the gene matches: 7. The germline gives CDR1 SGHTA, CDR2 FQGTGA. The CDR3 DNA is TGTGCCAGCAGCTCGTCCCCGGGACTAGCCAATGAGCAGTTCTTC. This translates into CASSSSPGLANEQFF.

This sequence joins TRBV29-1 and TRBJ2-5; a weak D match, TRBD1 (6 bases). Trimming took 7 bases from V and 1 from J, leaving 13 bases between them. The germline V gene encodes CDR1 SQVTM and CDR2 ANQGSEA. This CDR3 contains 13 residues. The DNA of the CDR3 is TGCAGCGCCACAGGGATTCTCCAAGAGACCCAGTACTTC. Amino acids: CSATGILQETQYF.

V usage is TRBV5-4 and J usage is TRBJ2-3, with a tentative D call TRBD1 (5 bases). The V and J ends lost 0 bases and 6 bases respectively, with 14 bases between them. CDR3 length: 15 amino acids. The germline gives CDR1 SGHNT, CDR2 YYREEE (reference sequence). CDR3 sequence reads: CASSLADQGVDTQYF. The CDR3 nucleotides are TGTGCCAGCAGCTTGGCAGATCAAGGGGTGGATACGCAGTATTTT.

Only one count was recorded for this clone. CDR3: CASSLSEAKIYNEQFF. DNA for the CDR3: TGTGCCAGCAGTTTATCGGAGGCGAAAATCTACAATGAGCAGTTCTTC. The rearrangement links TRBV28 to TRBJ2-1; tentative D call: TRBD2 (5 bases). The CDR3 contains 16 residues. Germline CDR1 is MDHEN and CDR2 is SYDVKM. The V end was cut by 1 base, the J end by 3 bases, with 13 bases between. The full variable domain, completed using reference TRBV28 and TRBJ2-1, is DVKVTQSSRYLVKRTGEKVFLECVQDMDHENMFWYRQDPGLGLRLIYFSYDVKMKEKGDIPEGYSVSREKKERFSLILESASTNQTSMYLCASSLSEAKIYNEQFFGPGTRLTVL.

The chain joins TRBV18 to TRBJ1-1; D is uncertain. V lost 3 bases, J lost 1 base, and 6 bases lay in between. CDR1 and CDR2 (germline): KGHSH, LQKENI. The CDR3 has 13 amino acids. CDR3 protein: CASSPSPNTEAFF. The CDR3, as DNA: TGTGCCAGCTCACCTTCACCGAACACTGAAGCTTTCTTT.

This clone was detected only a few times. This chain links TRBV2 with TRBJ2-7; D may match TRBD1 or TRBD2 (5 bases each). CDR3 length: 14 residues. CDR1 and CDR2 (germline): SNHLY, FYNNEI. Trimming cost V 6 bases and J 2 bases, with 14 bases left between them. The CDR3 DNA sequence: TGTGCCAGCAGGCCGGGACCGGATACCTACGAGCAGTACTTC. Protein product: CASRPGPDTYEQYF.

The chain links TRBV19 to TRBJ1-5; D may be TRBD1 (6 bases). V lost 3 bases to trimming and J lost 3 bases, with 12 bases between them. The length of the CDR3 is 15 residues. CDR1 LNHDA and CDR2 SQIVND come from the germline V gene (reference sequence). CDR3 sequence (DNA): TGTGCCAGTAGTATTGTTTACAGGGTCAATCAGCCCCAGCATTTT. Translating gives CASSIVYRVNQPQHF.

This chain links TRBV5-1 with TRBJ2-2; 14 positions agree with TRBD2. The V gene's germline CDR1 is SGHRS and CDR2 YFSETQ. V lost 4 bases, J lost 6 bases, and 5 bases stayed unmatched. This CDR3 spans 16 amino acids. CDR3 bases: TGCGCCAGCAGCACGCCGGGACTAGCGGGAGCCGGGGAGCTGTTTTTT. Amino acids: CASSTPGLAGAGELFF.

The rearrangement links TRBV2 to TRBJ2-1, with a tentative D call TRBD1 (5 bases). Trimming left V 6 bases short and J 0 bases short, with 12 bases between. The germline V gene has CDR1 SNHLY and CDR2 FYNNEI. This CDR3 is built from 15 residues. The CDR3 DNA sequence: TGTGCCAGCAGAATTCTAAGGGGCTCCTACAATGAGCAGTTCTTC. This sequence encodes CASRILRGSYNEQFF.

The rearrangement joins TRBV29-1 to TRBJ2-1; D is possibly TRBD1 or TRBD2 (5 bases each). The V end lost 6 bases, the J end lost 4 bases, and 13 bases lay between the germline ends. This CDR3 is built from 13 residues. Per germline, CDR1 SQVTM and CDR2 ANQGSEA. This CDR3 is CSVTGRIYNEQFF. The CDR3 DNA follows: TGCAGCGTAACGGGACGGATTTACAATGAGCAGTTCTTC.

The rearrangement uses TRBV19 and TRBJ2-5; TRBD2 matches 10 bases. Losses at the gene ends were 6 bases for V and 4 bases for J; bases not matched to a gene: 8. The V gene's germline CDR1 is LNHDA and CDR2 SQIVND (reference sequence). This CDR3 region has 15 residues. In nucleotides, the CDR3 is TGTGCCAGTAGAACAACTAGCGGGACAGTAGAGACCCAGTACTTC. Encoded protein: CASRTTSGTVETQYF.